This T cell receptor (beta chain) was recorded in a study of shared clonotypes between healthy human individuals. In the study overall: Each donor had three CD4 naive, three CD4 memory, two CD8 naive and one CD8 memory plate.

Study-level points and caveats: In general, naive subsets displayed greater estimated richness than memory subsets did.

Memory CD4+ cells were the fraction left after CD45RA+ naive selection. A remark on this clone: The antigen remains unidentified.

TCRdb's table, derived via immunoSEQ multiplex PCR, lists solely in-frame clones and lacks some. Seen here are some 2.4 million clones, approximately 93% observed once, and the top ten hold about 0.39%. The clonotype was recovered from a man aged 18 to 29 in good health. Some clones in this sample may be carry-over from other donors' samples. Input material: naive CD4+ T cells from PBMCs. Regarding subset: CD45RA+ positively selected.

The CDR3 DNA is TGTGCCAGTAGTTTGGGCGGAGGGCTCTACGAGCAGTACTTC. Translation: CASSLGGGLYEQYF. V and J are TRBV19 and TRBJ2-7; a weak D match, TRBD2 (6 bases). The V gene lost 5 bases and the J gene lost 3 bases, with 14 bases spanning the gap. This CDR3 has 14 residues. Per germline, CDR1 LNHDA and CDR2 SQIVND (reference sequence).